The rows below give T cell receptor beta chains drawn from one sample of a study of blood T cell repertoires in COVID-19. Sequencing was performed with immunoSEQ multiplex PCR; in TCRdb, only in-frame clones are kept and a portion is missing. This table has some 70,000 clones, 70% to 90% appearing once. Sequencing input: PBMCs or T cells enriched from blood (not recorded which). The source of these receptors is a woman between 40 and 55 years old who had recovered from COVID-19. Both conserved end residues are part of each CDR3.

J | V | CDR3
TRBJ2-1 | TRBV5-1 | CASTTFRGRGHHEQFF
TRBJ2-3 | TRBV11-3 | CASSPTGVGTDTQYF
TRBJ2-1 | TRBV5-5 | CASSSMSGGPNEQFF
TRBJ2-3 | TRBV16 | CASSPVARDTQYF
TRBJ1-2 | TRBV24-1 | CATSDLGTGSDYGYTF
TRBJ1-1 | TRBV11-2 | CASSFGATEAFF
TRBJ2-7 | TRBV21-1 | CASSKKGTGAYEQYF
TRBJ2-2 | TRBV4-2 | CASSQGEAGTSVSGELFF
TRBJ1-2 | TRBV5-5 | CASSLYTGSDLGYTF
TRBJ1-2 | TRBV20-1 | CSTRQGNGYTF
TRBJ2-7 | TRBV3-1/TRBV3-2 | CASSQDRRSSQYF
TRBJ1-1 | TRBV7-9 | CASSPGTGVNTEAFF
TRBJ2-3 | TRBV9 | CASSDRGGGTDTQYF
TRBJ2-5 | TRBV6-5 | CATREGGGGTQYF
TRBJ1-4 | TRBV19 | CASTAGAGTTNEKLFF
TRBJ2-2 | TRBV10-3 | CAITPGPEAGTGELFF
TRBJ1-5 | TRBV6-1 | CASSAMGLLSNQPQHF
TRBJ1-3 | TRBV19 | CASSPREGQGPSGNTIYF
TRBJ2-5 | TRBV19 | CATLGGGPRETQYF
TRBJ1-2 | TRBV7-9 | CASSLASSGSSGYTF
TRBJ1-1 | TRBV5-1 | CASSSQESNTEAFF
TRBJ2-2 | TRBV15 | CATSSADRASRGPGELFF
TRBJ1-1 | TRBV5-1 | CASSPQQGAMNTEAFF